The clone carrying this TCR beta chain was picked up many times. The antigen is unknown. Germline V gene sequence: CDR1 SGHVS, CDR2 FNYEAQ. The CDR3 is made up of 13 amino acids. Trimming took 2 bases from V and 6 from J, leaving 10 bases between them. This sample was included in a study of regulatory T cells in long-lasting Graves disease. Study results and caveats: Patients with persistent Graves' had lower TCR diversity than newly diagnosed patients.

Through Arm-PCR of CDR3 regions and iRepertoire HTBI primers, TCR beta libraries were built. MiXCR was run by TCRdb on the multiplex PCR reads, yielding one entry per CDR3 protein. The sample contains about 340,000 distinct CDR3 sequences, around a fifth of which appear only once. Time point meaning: persistent/refractory GD, antithyroid drugs over 5 years with positive TRAb. RNA from PBMCs was the source of the TCR library. Sequencing was performed on peripheral blood mononuclear cells (PBMCs), taken when the disease was refractory, from a patient treated with antithyroid drugs. The chain uses TRBV7-6 and TRBJ1-1; D ambiguous. The clonotype was recovered from a female donor with Graves disease. The CDR3 region has the DNA TGTGCCAGCAGCTTAATCGGTAACGCTGAAGCTTTCTTT. Translating gives CASSLIGNAEAFF.